This T cell receptor beta chain was sequenced for a study of cytomegalovirus exposure and HLA in healthy donors. Study results and limitations: Common viral pathogens (according to a later analysis) appeared linked to several of the most significant clusters. Among TCR sequences, most were rare, though some public TCRs appeared in many donors. The availability of immune exposure information extended only to CMV serostatus. An analysis was carried out at a later point. It showed that HLA-associated TCR beta chains were more clonally expanded than equally common non-associated chains.

About this clone itself: The antigen is unknown.

PCR involved 60 Vbeta and 13 Jbeta primers. Profiling relied on immunoSEQ multiplex PCR, and the TCRdb table lists in-frame clones only, not all of them. The sample includes about 130,000 clones, 75% of them seen just once. The V gene's germline CDR1 is LNHDA and CDR2 SQIVND (reference sequence). The CDR3 sequence is 15 residues long. V was pared by 3 bases and J by 5 bases, with 7 bases of the junction left unmatched. The sequenced material came from PBMCs. The source of this sequence is a man younger than 40 in good health and CMV-seronegative. The chain links TRBV19 to TRBJ1-2; 9 nucleotides match TRBD1. The CDR3: CASSIGGQGRYGYTF. CDR3 sequence (DNA): TGTGCCAGTAGTATTGGGGGACAGGGACGATATGGCTACACCTTC.